The 17 T cell receptor beta chains presented below share a single source sample, sequenced in a study of blood T cell repertoires in COVID-19. Generated by immunoSEQ multiplex PCR, the TCRdb table keeps only in-frame clones and is missing some. The table lists 150,000 to 200,000 clones, 75% to 90% of them singletons. Material for sequencing was peripheral blood. Receptor source: a human donor with acute or convalescent COVID-19. The donor label of this sample is uncertain.

The chain carries TRBV11-3 and TRBJ1-2; 11 bases fit TRBD1. The CDR3 covers 19 residues. V gave up 1 base and J gave up 0 bases; unmatched junction bases: 10. Germline CDR1 and CDR2: SGHNT and YENEEA. As DNA, the CDR3 is TGTGCCAGCAGCTTAGGACCGGGACAGGGGGTTCAAGCTAACTATGGCTACACCTTC. Translating it yields CASSLGPGQGVQANYGYTF. The complete variable domain, with remaining parts taken from reference TRBV11-3 and TRBJ1-2, reads EAGVVQSPRYKIIEKKQPVAFWCNPISGHNTLYWYLQNLGQGPELLIRYENEEAVDDSQLPKDRFSAERLKGVDSTLKIQPAELGDSAVYLCASSLGPGQGVQANYGYTFGSGTRLTVV.

This clone was counted between two and nine times. The CDR3 loop reads CASSAGLRNTGELFF. As DNA, the CDR3 is TGTGCCAGCAGCGCGGGACTTAGAAACACCGGGGAGCTGTTTTTT. V gene TRBV9 combines with J gene TRBJ2-2, with D possibly being TRBD2 (6 bases). This CDR3 comprises 15 residues. Germline CDR1 reads SGDLS; CDR2 reads YYNGEE. Between the trimmed V and J ends, which lost 3 bases and 2 bases, there was a span of 11 bases.

This chain uses TRBV30 with TRBJ1-1; 7 nucleotides agree with TRBD1. After removal of 5 bases from V and 1 base from J, the junction contained 10 bases not matched to a gene. CDR1 and CDR2 (germline): GTSNPN, SVGIG (reference sequence). The CDR3 loop spans 15 amino acids. The CDR3 here is CAWSVRGRANTEAFF. The CDR3 DNA reads as TGTGCCTGGTCCGTAAGGGGGCGAGCGAACACTGAAGCTTTCTTT.

The chain combines TRBV5-6 with TRBJ1-5, with 10 bases matching TRBD1. This CDR3 comprises 16 residues. Germline V CDR1 and CDR2: SGHDT, YYEEEE. J lost 3 bases, V lost 6 bases, and 9 bases had no gene match. The CDR3 here is CASTKRGTGDNQPQHF. CDR3 coding DNA: TGTGCCAGCACCAAGAGGGGGACAGGGGACAATCAGCCCCAGCATTTT.

The gene calls are TRBV5-4 and TRBJ1-3, with 8 bases identical to TRBD1. Unmatched junction bases numbered 10, after V lost 4 bases and J lost 1 base. Germline CDR1 and CDR2: SGHNT and YYREEE (reference sequence). CDR3 length: 17 amino acids. The CDR3 loop reads CASSPSGTGASGNTIYF. The CDR3, as DNA: TGTGCCAGCAGCCCCTCCGGGACAGGCGCTTCTGGAAACACCATATATTTT. Full variable domain (outside the CDR3, taken from reference TRBV5-4 and TRBJ1-3): ETGVTQSPTHLIKTRGQQVTLRCSSQSGHNTVSWYQQALGQGPQFIFQYYREEENGRGNFPPRFSGLQFPNYSSELNVNALELDDSALYLCASSPSGTGASGNTIYFGEGSWLTVV.

This rearrangement joins TRBV18 to TRBJ2-7; tentatively, D is TRBD1 (5 bases). Germline loops: CDR1 KGHSH, CDR2 LQKENI. V was pared by 6 bases and J by 2 bases, with 14 bases between. The CDR3 is 14 amino acids. The CDR3 loop reads CASSEDRPPYEQYF. The CDR3 DNA reads TGTGCCAGCTCGGAAGACAGACCCCCCTACGAGCAGTACTTC. Drawing the rest from reference TRBV18 and TRBJ2-7, the complete variable domain is NAGVMQNPRHLVRRRGQEARLRCSPMKGHSHVYWYRQLPEEGLKFMVYLQKENIIDESGMPKERFSAEFPKEGPSILRIQQVVRGDSAAYFCASSEDRPPYEQYFGPGTRLTVT.

This clone was observed a single time. The V and J genes are TRBV7-9 and TRBJ2-2, with a weak D call TRBD2 (6 bases). From germline, CDR1 is SEHNR and CDR2 FQNEAQ (reference sequence). The CDR3 consists of 13 residues. V was trimmed by 5 bases and J by 7 bases, leaving 11 bases between them. CDR3 nucleotide sequence: TGTGCCAGCAGCCGGGCGGGGAACGGGGAGCTGTTTTTT. This sequence encodes CASSRAGNGELFF.

J is TRBJ1-1 and V is TRBV19, with no clear D. The V end was cut by 4 bases, the J end by 1 base, with 13 bases between. The CDR3 consists of 15 residues. CDR1 LNHDA and CDR2 SQIVND come from the germline V gene (reference sequence). DNA of the CDR3: TGTGCCAGTAGTACTAGGCCAGTGGCGAACACTGAAGCTTTCTTT. Its protein product is CASSTRPVANTEAFF.

The chain carries TRBV6-1 and TRBJ1-1, with 7 bases aligning to TRBD1. Trimming took 7 bases from V and 0 from J; bases not matched to a gene: 20. The CDR3 consists of 19 residues. Germline CDR1 is MNHNS and CDR2 is SASEGT. This CDR3 reads CASNQALYRGLSMNTEAFF. DNA of the CDR3: TGTGCCAGCAATCAAGCCCTCTACAGGGGATTGAGCATGAACACTGAAGCTTTCTTT.

As DNA, the CDR3 is TGTGCCAGCATTGCGTTAGGACAGGGGCGACCTAGCTCCTACAATGAGCAGTTCTTC. It is translated as CASIALGQGRPSSYNEQFF. V gene TRBV13 combines with J gene TRBJ2-1, with 9 bases identical to TRBD1. V gave up 7 bases and J gave up 0 bases; unmatched junction bases: 16. The CDR3 runs to 19 residues. The germline gives CDR1 PRHDT, CDR2 FYEKMQ (reference sequence).

In nucleotides, the CDR3 is TGCGCCAGCAGCTTGGTTACCGGGTCGAATGAAAAACTGTTTTTT. Translation: CASSLVTGSNEKLFF. J is TRBJ1-4 and V is TRBV5-1; D ambiguous. With 0 bases removed from V and 5 bases from J, the gap between germline ends came to 11 bases. CDR3 size: 15 residues. CDR1 is SGHRS, CDR2 YFSETQ, per germline.

The rearrangement joins TRBV10-3 to TRBJ2-7; 9 bases agree with TRBD2. Losses at the gene ends were 0 bases for V and 4 bases for J; bases not matched to a gene: 4. Germline CDR1 reads ENHRY; CDR2 reads SYGVKD. This CDR3 is 15 amino acids long. CDR3: CAISESGGGAYEQYF. CDR3 DNA sequence: TGTGCCATCAGTGAGTCGGGCGGGGGGGCTTACGAGCAGTACTTC.

The chain combines TRBV5-1 with TRBJ2-1; no reliable D call. The germline CDR1 and CDR2 sequences are SGHRS and YFSETQ. CDR3 size: 14 residues. V was pared by 0 bases and J by 7 bases, with 11 bases between. The CDR3 protein is CASSLASIENEQFF. The CDR3 region has the DNA TGCGCCAGCAGCTTGGCGTCCATCGAGAATGAGCAGTTCTTC.

The CDR3 is CASSIRQQNEKLFF. The DNA of the CDR3 is TGTGCCAGTAGTATAAGACAGCAAAATGAAAAACTGTTTTTT. The chain employs TRBV19 and TRBJ1-4, with a weak D call TRBD1 (5 bases). Germline V gives CDR1 LNHDA, CDR2 SQIVND (reference sequence). V was cut by 2 bases and J by 5 bases, with 9 bases left in between. This CDR3 spans 14 amino acids.

J is TRBJ1-1 and V is TRBV3-1 (or the pseudogene TRBV3-2), with D uncertain. There are 13 residues in the CDR3. The V end was cut by 0 bases, the J end by 5 bases, with 7 bases between. From germline, CDR1 is LGHDT and CDR2 YNNKEL (reference sequence). The CDR3 DNA follows: TGTGCCAGCAGCCAAGATAGAGAGACTGAAGCTTTCTTT. Translation gives CASSQDRETEAFF.

The rearrangement links TRBV7-8 to TRBJ1-5; no definite D call. The ends were cut back, 7 bases at V and 4 bases at J, with 14 bases in the middle. Germline assignment: CDR1 SGHVS and CDR2 FQNEAQ. This CDR3 comprises 14 residues. The chain's CDR3 is CASTPGGRNQPQHF. The CDR3 DNA is TGTGCCAGCACCCCCGGAGGGAGGAATCAGCCCCAGCATTTT.

The chain recombines TRBV2 with TRBJ2-7; 7 bases agree with TRBD1. The CDR3 runs to 16 residues. Germline V CDR1 and CDR2: SNHLY, FYNNEI. With V trimmed by 2 bases and J by 7 bases, 14 bases remained unmatched. The CDR3 DNA is TGTGCCAGCAGTGAAACTGGTTGGACAGGTCCGTGGGAGCAGTACTTC. Residues: CASSETGWTGPWEQYF.